A selection of T cell receptor beta chains follows, all from one sample in a study of identical twins. TCRdb analysed the 5' RACE reads with MiXCR anew, one entry per CDR3 protein. Here the sample spans 200,000 to 250,000 distinct CDR3 sequences, 12% being singletons. These same records also appear under a second study, on yellow fever vaccine responses in identical twins.

Sequenced input: memory (CD45RO+) T cells sorted from blood. The receptors derive from a woman aged 18-29 years in good health. Both conserved end residues are part of each CDR3. The D gene is left open where the match is weak. Part of the rows lack a size; the others show once, few, many or a class for expanded clones.

few	TRBJ2-7	TRBD2	TRBV5-1	TGCGCCAGCAGCTTGGGACCCGGCGGGGGAACCTACGAGCAGTACTTC	CASSLGPGGGTYEQYF
few	TRBJ2-1	-	TRBV9	TGTGCCAGCAGCGTGGGGAGAAGCTCCTACAATGAGCAGTTCTTC	CASSVGRSSYNEQFF
-	TRBJ2-5	-	TRBV4-3	TGCGCCAGCAGCCAGCAGAGGGGTTGGGGAGAGACCCAGTACTTC	CASSQQRGWGETQYF
few	TRBJ2-3	TRBD1	TRBV24-1	TGTGCCACCAGTGACTGGACAGGGGATACGCAGTATTTT	CATSDWTGDTQYF
few	TRBJ2-7	TRBD2	TRBV20-1	TGCAGTGCCCCAATGACTAGCGGGGGCTACGAGCAGTACTTC	CSAPMTSGGYEQYF
many	TRBJ2-3	-	TRBV6-4	TGTGCCAGCAGTGACTCATTGGACACAGATACGCAGTATTTT	CASSDSLDTDTQYF
few	TRBJ2-2	-	TRBV4-3	TGCGCCAGCAGCCAGGGTTACAACACCGGGGAGCTGTTTTTT	CASSQGYNTGELFF
many	TRBJ2-1	TRBD2	TRBV6-2/TRBV6-3	TGTGCCAGCAGTTACCCGGGACTAGCGGGAGGTATTGATGAGCAGTTCTTC	CASSYPGLAGGIDEQFF
few	TRBJ2-3	TRBD2	TRBV20-1	TGCAGTGCTAGTCACCTAGCGGGGAGGACAGATACGCAGTATTTT	CSASHLAGRTDTQYF
-	TRBJ2-7	-	TRBV25-1	TGTGCCAGCAGTGAGGCGGACTTC	CASSEADF